This TCR beta chain was sequenced in a study of response to subunit inactivated influenza vaccine. Germline CDR1 SGHTA, CDR2 FQGNSA. Trimming pared 4 bases from V and 2 bases from J, leaving 2 bases between. The CDR3 is 12 amino acids. In its sample, this clonotype was seen many times. TCRdb redid the calling of the RT-PCR reads with MiXCR, one entry per CDR3 protein. Found here are roughly 160,000 distinct CDR3 sequences, roughly 10% of them singletons; the top ten hold around 35%. The gene calls are TRBV7-2 and TRBJ2-2; D remains ambiguous. This receptor was obtained from a man aged 50 to 69 who received an inactivated influenza vaccine. The sample in question was CD8+ T cells sorted from PBMCs, obtained less than 30 months after vaccination. For the CDR3, the DNA is TGTGCCAGCAGCTACAACACCGGGGAGCTGTTTTTT. Translating gives CASSYNTGELFF.